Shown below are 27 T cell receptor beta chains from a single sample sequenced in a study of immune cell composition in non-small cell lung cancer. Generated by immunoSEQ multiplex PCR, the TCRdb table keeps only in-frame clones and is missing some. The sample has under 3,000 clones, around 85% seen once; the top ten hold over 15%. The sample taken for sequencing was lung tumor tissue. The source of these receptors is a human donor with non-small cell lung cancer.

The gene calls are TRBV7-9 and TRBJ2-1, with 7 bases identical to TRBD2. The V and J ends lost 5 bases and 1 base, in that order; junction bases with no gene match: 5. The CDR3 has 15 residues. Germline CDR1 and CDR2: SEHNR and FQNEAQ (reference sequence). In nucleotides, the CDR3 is TGTGCCAGCAGCCCCCGGGGGGAATCCTACAATGAGCAGTTCTTC. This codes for CASSPRGESYNEQFF. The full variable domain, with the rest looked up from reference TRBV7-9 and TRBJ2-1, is DTGVSQNPRHKITKRGQNVTFRCDPISEHNRLYWYRQTLGQGPEFLTYFQNEAQLEKSRLLSDRFSAERPKGSFSTLEIQRTEQGDSAMYLCASSPRGESYNEQFFGPGTRLTVL.

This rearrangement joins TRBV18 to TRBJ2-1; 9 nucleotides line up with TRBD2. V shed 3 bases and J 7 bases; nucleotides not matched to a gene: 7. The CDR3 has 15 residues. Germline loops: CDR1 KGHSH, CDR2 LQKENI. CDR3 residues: CASSPSAGGLNEQFF. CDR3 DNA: TGTGCCAGCTCACCTTCAGCGGGGGGTTTAAATGAGCAGTTCTTC.

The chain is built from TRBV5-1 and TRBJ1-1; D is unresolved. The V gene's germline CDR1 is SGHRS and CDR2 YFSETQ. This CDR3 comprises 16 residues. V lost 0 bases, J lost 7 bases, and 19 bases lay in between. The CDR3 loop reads CASSLVAGSTLGEAFF. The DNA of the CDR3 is TGCGCCAGCAGCTTGGTGGCAGGCTCGACCCTCGGTGAAGCTTTCTTT.

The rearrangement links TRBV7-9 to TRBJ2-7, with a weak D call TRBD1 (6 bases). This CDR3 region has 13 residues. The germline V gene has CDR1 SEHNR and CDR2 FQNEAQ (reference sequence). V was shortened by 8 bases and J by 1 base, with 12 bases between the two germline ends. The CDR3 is CASGTYQSYEQYF. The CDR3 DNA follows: TGTGCCAGCGGGACATATCAATCCTACGAGCAGTACTTC.

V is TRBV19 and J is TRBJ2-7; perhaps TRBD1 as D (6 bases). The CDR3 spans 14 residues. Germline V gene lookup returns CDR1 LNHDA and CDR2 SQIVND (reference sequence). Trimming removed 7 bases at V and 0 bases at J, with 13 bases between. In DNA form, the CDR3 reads TGTGCCAGTACCCCGACAGGCAGCTCCTACGAGCAGTACTTC. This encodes CASTPTGSSYEQYF.

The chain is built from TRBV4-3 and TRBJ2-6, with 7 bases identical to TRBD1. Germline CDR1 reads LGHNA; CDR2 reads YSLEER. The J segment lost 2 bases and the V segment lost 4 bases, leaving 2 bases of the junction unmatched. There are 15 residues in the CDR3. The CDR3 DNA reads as TGCGCCAGCAGCCGCGACAGGGCTGGGGCCAACGTCCTGACTTTC. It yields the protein CASSRDRAGANVLTF.

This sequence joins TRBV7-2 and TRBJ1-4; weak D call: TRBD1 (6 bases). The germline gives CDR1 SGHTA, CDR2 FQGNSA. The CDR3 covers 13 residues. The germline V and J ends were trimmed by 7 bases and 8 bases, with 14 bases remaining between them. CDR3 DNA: TGTGCCAGCACCAGGGGCGGACTCGAAAAACTGTTTTTT. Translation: CASTRGGLEKLFF.

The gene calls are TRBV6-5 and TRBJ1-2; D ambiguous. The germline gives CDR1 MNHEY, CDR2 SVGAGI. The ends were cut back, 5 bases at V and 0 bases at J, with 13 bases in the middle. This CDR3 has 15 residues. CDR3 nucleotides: TGTGCCAGCAGTGCCTCCGCATTAGCTAACTATGGCTACACCTTC. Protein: CASSASALANYGYTF.

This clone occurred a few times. DNA for the CDR3: TGTGCCAGCAGCTTAGCATTACGGACTGAAGCTTTCTTT. It codes for CASSLALRTEAFF. This sequence joins TRBV7-6 and TRBJ1-1; D not resolved. The V and J ends lost 0 bases and 5 bases respectively, with 7 bases between them. Germline V gene sequence: CDR1 SGHVS, CDR2 FNYEAQ. CDR3 size: 13 residues. The full variable domain, with the rest looked up from reference TRBV7-6 and TRBJ1-1, is GAGVSQSPRYKVTKRGQDVALRCDPISGHVSLYWYRQALGQGPEFLTYFNYEAQQDKSGLPNDRFSAERPEGSISTLTIQRTEQRDSAMYRCASSLALRTEAFFGQGTRLTVV.

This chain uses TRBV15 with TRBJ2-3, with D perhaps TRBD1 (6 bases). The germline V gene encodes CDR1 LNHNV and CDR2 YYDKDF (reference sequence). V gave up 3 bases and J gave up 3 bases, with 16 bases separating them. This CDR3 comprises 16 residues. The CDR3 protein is CATSRRVQGLTDTQYF. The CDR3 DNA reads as TGTGCCACCAGCAGGAGGGTGCAGGGGTTAACAGATACGCAGTATTTT.

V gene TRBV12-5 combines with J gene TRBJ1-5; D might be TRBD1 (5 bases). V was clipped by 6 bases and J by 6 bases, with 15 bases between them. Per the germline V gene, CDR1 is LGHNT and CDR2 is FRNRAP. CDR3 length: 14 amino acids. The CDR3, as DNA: TGTGCTAGTGGGGCAGGGTACGGCAGTCAGCCCCAGCATTTT. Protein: CASGAGYGSQPQHF. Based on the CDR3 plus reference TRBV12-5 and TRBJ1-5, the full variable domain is DARVTQTPRHKVTEMGQEVTMRCQPILGHNTVFWYRQTMMQGLELLAYFRNRAPLDDSGMPKDRFSAEMPDATLATLKIQPSEPRDSAVYFCASGAGYGSQPQHFGDGTRLSIL.

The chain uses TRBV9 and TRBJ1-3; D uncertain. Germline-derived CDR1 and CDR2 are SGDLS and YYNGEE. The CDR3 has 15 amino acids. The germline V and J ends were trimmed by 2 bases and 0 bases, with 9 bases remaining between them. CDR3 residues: CASSVYSSSGNTIYF. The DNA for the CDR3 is TGTGCCAGCAGCGTGTACTCGAGCTCTGGAAACACCATATATTTT.

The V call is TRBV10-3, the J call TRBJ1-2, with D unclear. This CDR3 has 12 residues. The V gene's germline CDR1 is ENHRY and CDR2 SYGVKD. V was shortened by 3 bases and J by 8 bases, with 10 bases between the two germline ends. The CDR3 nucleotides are TGTGCCATCAGTGAAAGAGACGGGGGCTACACCTTC. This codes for CAISERDGGYTF.

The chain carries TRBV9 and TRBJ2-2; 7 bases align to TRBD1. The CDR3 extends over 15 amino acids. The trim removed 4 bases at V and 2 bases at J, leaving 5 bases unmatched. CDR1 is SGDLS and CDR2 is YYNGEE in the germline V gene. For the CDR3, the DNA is TGTGCCAGCAGCCCCCGGACAGGAAACACCGGGGAGCTGTTTTTT. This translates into CASSPRTGNTGELFF. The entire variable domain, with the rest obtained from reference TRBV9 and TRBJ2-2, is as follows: DSGVTQTPKHLITATGQRVTLRCSPRSGDLSVYWYQQSLDQGLQFLIQYYNGEERAKGNILERFSAQQFPDLHSELNLSSLELGDSALYFCASSPRTGNTGELFFGEGSRLTVL.

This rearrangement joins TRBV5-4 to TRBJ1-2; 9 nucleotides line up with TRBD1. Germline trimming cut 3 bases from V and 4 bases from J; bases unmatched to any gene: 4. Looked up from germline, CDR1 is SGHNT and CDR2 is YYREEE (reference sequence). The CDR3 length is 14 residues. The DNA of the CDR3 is TGTGCCAGCAGCTCGACAGGGGGTGCCTATGGCTACACCTTC. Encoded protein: CASSSTGGAYGYTF.

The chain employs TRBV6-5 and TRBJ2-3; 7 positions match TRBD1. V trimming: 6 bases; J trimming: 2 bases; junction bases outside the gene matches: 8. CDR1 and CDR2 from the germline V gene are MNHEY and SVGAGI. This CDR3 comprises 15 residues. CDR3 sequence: CASRRGQVPTDTQYF. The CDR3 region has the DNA TGTGCCAGCAGACGCGGACAGGTTCCCACAGATACGCAGTATTTT.

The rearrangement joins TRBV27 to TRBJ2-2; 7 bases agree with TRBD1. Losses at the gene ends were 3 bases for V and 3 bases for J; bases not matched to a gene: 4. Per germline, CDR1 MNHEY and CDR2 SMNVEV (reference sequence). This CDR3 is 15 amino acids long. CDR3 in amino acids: CASSFGDRYTGELFF. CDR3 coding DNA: TGTGCCAGCAGTTTTGGGGACAGATACACCGGGGAGCTGTTTTTT.

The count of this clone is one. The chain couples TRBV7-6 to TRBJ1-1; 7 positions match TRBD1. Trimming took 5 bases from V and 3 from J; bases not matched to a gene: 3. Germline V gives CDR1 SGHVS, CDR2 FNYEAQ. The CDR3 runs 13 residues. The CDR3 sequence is CASSSQGDTEAFF. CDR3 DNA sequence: TGTGCCAGCAGCAGTCAGGGGGACACTGAAGCTTTCTTT.

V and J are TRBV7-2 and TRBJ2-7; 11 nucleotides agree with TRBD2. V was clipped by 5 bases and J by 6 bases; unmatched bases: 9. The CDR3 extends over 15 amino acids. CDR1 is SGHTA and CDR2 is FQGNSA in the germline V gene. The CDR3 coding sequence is TGTGCCAGCAGCGAACTTAGCGGGGGGGCCTTCGAGCAGTACTTC. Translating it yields CASSELSGGAFEQYF. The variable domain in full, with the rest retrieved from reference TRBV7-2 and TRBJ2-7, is GAGVSQSPSNKVTEKGKDVELRCDPISGHTALYWYRQSLGQGLEFLIYFQGNSAPDKSGLPSDRFSAERTGGSVSTLTIQRTQQEDSAVYLCASSELSGGAFEQYFGPGTRLTVT.

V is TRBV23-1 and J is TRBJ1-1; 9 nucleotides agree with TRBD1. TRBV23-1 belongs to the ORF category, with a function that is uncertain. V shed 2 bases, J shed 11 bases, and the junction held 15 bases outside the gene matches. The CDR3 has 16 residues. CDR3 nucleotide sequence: TGCGCCAGCAGTCAACTCCACGGCCGGGACAGGGTGGAGGCTTTCTTT. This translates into CASSQLHGRDRVEAFF.

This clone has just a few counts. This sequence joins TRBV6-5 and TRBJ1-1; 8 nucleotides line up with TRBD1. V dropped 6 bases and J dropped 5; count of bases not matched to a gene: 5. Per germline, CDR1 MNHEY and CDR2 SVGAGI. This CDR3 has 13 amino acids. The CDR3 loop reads CASSAGGRTEAFF. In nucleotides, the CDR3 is TGTGCCAGCAGCGCAGGGGGCCGGACTGAAGCTTTCTTT.

The CDR3 spells CASSWRGTRQETQYF. The CDR3 nucleotides are TGCGCCAGCAGCTGGCGCGGGACCCGACAAGAGACCCAGTACTTC. The V call is TRBV5-1, the J call TRBJ2-5; possibly TRBD2 for D (6 bases). Germline lookup yields CDR1 SGHRS and CDR2 YFSETQ. This CDR3 comprises 15 residues. The V end lost 3 bases, the J end lost 2 bases, and 14 bases lay between the germline ends.

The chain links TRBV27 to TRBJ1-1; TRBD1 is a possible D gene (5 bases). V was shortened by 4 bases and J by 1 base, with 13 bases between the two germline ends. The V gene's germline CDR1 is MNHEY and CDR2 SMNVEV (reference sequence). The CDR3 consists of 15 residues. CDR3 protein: CASSSGETWNTEAFF. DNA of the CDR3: TGTGCCAGCAGTTCGGGGGAAACTTGGAACACTGAAGCTTTCTTT.

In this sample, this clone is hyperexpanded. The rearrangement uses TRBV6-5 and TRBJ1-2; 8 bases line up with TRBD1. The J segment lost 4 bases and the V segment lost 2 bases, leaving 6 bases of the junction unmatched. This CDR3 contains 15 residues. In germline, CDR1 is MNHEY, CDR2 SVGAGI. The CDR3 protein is CASSYGAGGGYGYTF. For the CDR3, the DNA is TGTGCCAGCAGTTACGGGGCAGGGGGCGGCTATGGCTACACCTTC.

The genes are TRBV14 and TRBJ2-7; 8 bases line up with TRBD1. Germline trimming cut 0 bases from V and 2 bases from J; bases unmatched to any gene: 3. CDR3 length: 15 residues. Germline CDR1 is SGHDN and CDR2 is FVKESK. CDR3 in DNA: TGTGCCAGCAGCCAAGATGGGACAGGAACCTACGAGCAGTACTTC. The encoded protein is CASSQDGTGTYEQYF.

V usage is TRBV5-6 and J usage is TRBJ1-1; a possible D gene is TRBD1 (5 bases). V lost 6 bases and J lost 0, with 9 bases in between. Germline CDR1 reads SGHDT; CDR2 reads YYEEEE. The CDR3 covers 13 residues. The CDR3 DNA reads TGTGCCAGCACGGACAAGATGAACACTGAAGCTTTCTTT. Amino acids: CASTDKMNTEAFF. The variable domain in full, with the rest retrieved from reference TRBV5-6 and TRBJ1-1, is DAGVTQSPTHLIKTRGQQVTLRCSPKSGHDTVSWYQQALGQGPQFIFQYYEEEERQRGNFPDRFSGHQFPNYSSELNVNALLLGDSALYLCASTDKMNTEAFFGQGTRLTVV.

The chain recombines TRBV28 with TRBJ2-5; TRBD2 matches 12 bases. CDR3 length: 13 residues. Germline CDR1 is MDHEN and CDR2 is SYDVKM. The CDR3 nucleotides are TGTGCAAGTGGACTAGCGGGGCATGAGACCCAGTACTTC. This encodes CASGLAGHETQYF.